This T cell receptor (beta chain) was identified during a study of CXCR3-negative and CXCR3-positive naive CD8 T cells. For the study at large: Some 150 million TRB reads in total, about 1.5 +/- 0.3 million per library. Study-level findings and limits: After cryopreservation, CXCR3 expression dropped partially; most assays used fresh PBMCs.

To note about this clonotype: Its matching antigen is unknown.

With UMI labels, 5' RACE was used to prepare the TRB cDNA libraries. For each CDR3 protein, TCRdb gives one entry from its re-call of the 5' RACE reads, without DNA. The sample data list around 57,000 distinct CDR3 sequences. With 250,000 to 350,000 cells each, the CD8+ T cell subsets were individually sorted in triplicate. Germline V lookup: CDR1 DFQATT, CDR2 SNEGSKA (reference sequence). CDR3 length equals 14 residues. The sequence was obtained from a human donor in good health. Some clones in this sample may be carry-over from other donors' samples. The chain couples TRBV20-1 to TRBJ1-1. Material: memory CD8+ T cells from blood. The CDR3 loop reads CSASTYGPRTEAFF.